This T cell receptor beta chain was observed in a study of blood T cell repertoires in COVID-19 (dated by TCRdb to 2018 to 2021). Concerning the study at large: Samples covering the acute and convalescent phases of COVID-19 were provided by collaborators in the United States, Italy and Spain. The repertoires were released in a freely available public database intended as a resource for research on the immune response to SARS-CoV-2. Nearly every sample came with metadata listing a de-identified subject ID, COVID-19 status, age in years and sex. HLA class I and class II types, where available, came from metadata supplied by the sample provider rather than from assay-based typing. Subjects who had been exposed to COVID-19, were actively infected with it, or had recovered from it provided the deeply sampled blood TCRbeta repertoires that made up the dataset. The samples were drawn from two sources: the first 160 participants of the ongoing ImmuneRACE study, and 1,200 or so subjects contributed by 6 global collaborators. The prospective study material was composed of cDNA or gDNA derived from T cells, B-cell-depleted T cells, or PBMCs. Overall study results and their limits: The quantity of clinical and demographic metadata differed by source and by participant and was supplied without curation.

TCRbeta CDR3 regions were amplified from genomic DNA using the immunoSEQ Assay, a bias-controlled multiplex PCR. In the authors' own workflow: The number of nucleated cells in each sample was estimated by amplification of reference gene primers within the assay. Sequence reads were collapsed and filtered to measure the absolute abundance of every unique TCRbeta CDR3 rearrangement. Productive Simpson clonality was computed per sample as the square root of Simpson's diversity index over productive rearrangements. The clones in this table, taken by TCRdb from immuneACCESS, are in-frame only. Not every clone is retained; where verified, under half of the shortfall comes from an unresolved V gene, and the cause of the rest is unknown. V and J calls plus clone size are reproduced from that table; the DNA served to infer D and trimming. In this sample the table shows a few hundred thousand clones, 87% of which occur a single time. In total, the top ten clones hold approximately 3.1% of the sample.

A note on this clone: No antigen is known for it. Base qualities were left out, and no much larger clone turns up one base away.

Participants in the prospective study were enrolled through a virtual design, were aged roughly 18 to 90 years, and lived in roughly 24 United States geographic areas. In the prospective study, participants were assigned to cohorts based on the clinical history participants reported in a screening survey and a study questionnaire. For ImmuneRACE Cohort 3, a participant was defined as recovered based on two consecutive negative NP/OP PCR tests, clearance by a healthcare professional, or resolution of symptoms. Mobile phlebotomists in the prospective study collected whole blood, serum and a nasopharyngeal or oropharyngeal swab from every participant. Participants in the prospective study had the option to provide additional blood draws and questionnaires over a roughly 2-month period. Blood samples from the prospective study were shipped frozen or at room temperature prior to DNA extraction. A distance of 9 bases separates the germline ends of V and J, which lose 2 bases and 2 bases respectively. Taken from cysteine to phenylalanine, the CDR3 has 14 residues. Only CDR3 DNA remains: 42 bases, in frame from the first base. Reading the germline V gene gives CDR1 MDHEN and CDR2 SYDVKM.

The sequenced sample was PBMCs or T cells enriched from blood (not recorded which). The receptor was derived from a woman in her twenties or thirties who had recovered from COVID-19. The receptor chain draws on TRBV28 and TRBJ1-1; the D gene is not confidently resolved. The CDR3 sequence is CASSLRQENTEAFF. The nucleotides read TGTGCCAGCAGTTTACGTCAGGAAAACACTGAAGCTTTCTTT. With the portions outside the CDR3 filled from the reference TRBV28 and TRBJ1-1 genes, the complete variable region becomes DVKVTQSSRYLVKRTGEKVFLECVQDMDHENMFWYRQDPGLGLRLIYFSYDVKMKEKGDIPEGYSVSREKKERFSLILESASTNQTSMYLCASSLRQENTEAFFGQGTRLTVV.